The clone carrying this T cell receptor (beta chain) has a handful of counts. Its antigen is not known. These data originate in a study of Ad26.COV2.S vaccination and SARS-CoV-2 variants. On the study more broadly: In the COV1001 trial, the donor was in the Ad26.COV2.S arm. The vaccine Ad26.COV2.S was put into the muscle once, or twice with 56 days between.

TCRdb's copy holds only in-frame clones and misses some; the assay was immunoSEQ multiplex PCR. The table includes 440,000 or so clones, less than 95% detected once. The treatment denotes: 15 to 20 received Ad26.COV2.S at low or high dose, single or two shots; five or six received placebo; per-sample allocation not given. Samples came from day 63 after the first vaccine or placebo injection. Study-wide results and caveats: Analyses of TCR breadth and depth may have underestimated total T cell responses. It was vaccine recipients, not placebo recipients, who had the higher spike-specific TCR breadth.

The CDR3 is made up of 13 amino acids. Germline CDR1 is MGHDK and CDR2 is SYGVNS. V lost 3 bases to trimming and J lost 1 base, with 6 bases between them. The source is a person aged 18-65 years who received the Ad26.COV2.S COVID-19 vaccine or a placebo. The sequences come from peripheral blood, collected in a trial of Ad26.COV2.S vaccine versus placebo. This chain links TRBV25-1 with TRBJ1-2; D not certain. Here the CDR3 DNA reads TGTGCCAGCAGTGACAGAAGTAACTATGGCTACACCTTC. Residues: CASSDRSNYGYTF.